Listed here is a single T cell receptor beta chain. Its antigen is unidentified. This sample is drawn from a study of OX40 agonist ivuxolimab in advanced cancers. Overall study findings and caveats: Among the nonresponders, some also had low normalized T-cell clonal expansion.

The method was immunoSEQ multiplex PCR; TCRdb's version includes in-frame clones alone and lacks a portion of them. The table has 35,000 to 50,000 clones, 80% to 90% seen once. This specimen consisted of CD4+ or CD8+ T cells sorted from blood, obtained in a trial of the OX40 agonist ivuxolimab. The origin of this receptor is an adult with an advanced solid tumor such as melanoma, head and neck, liver or kidney cancer.

The CDR3 spells CSPWDITYEQYV. CDR3 sequence (DNA): TGCAGCCCCTGGGACATTACCTACGAGCAGTACGTC. The V call is TRBV29-1, the J call TRBJ2-7, with D possibly matching TRBD1 (6 bases). Germline V lookup: CDR1 SQVTM, CDR2 ANQGSEA. The CDR3 sequence is 12 residues long. V was trimmed by 8 bases and J by 2 bases, leaving 13 bases between them.